This TCR beta chain was sequenced during a study of T cell repertoires in cytomegalovirus infection. Study-wide context: Evidence of both CMV infection and a matching HLA type came from public TCR beta signatures.

Study-wide findings and caveats: Carriage of CMV together with the relevant HLA was identifiable through cumulative public TCR beta family frequency.

Of note for this clonotype: Its antigen remains unknown. Its ends do not fully match the called genes, so a read error is possible.

This CDR3 contains 13 residues. Germline V gives CDR1 SEHNR, CDR2 FQNEAQ (reference sequence). TCRdb analysed the reads with MiXCR anew, one entry per CDR3 protein. Of about 260,000 distinct CDR3 sequences in the sample, 9.1% were seen once. This rearrangement joins TRBV7-9 to TRBJ2-3; 11 bases line up with TRBD2. This sequence originates from a human donor in good health (CMV status not recorded). Some clones in this sample may be carry-over from other donors' samples. Source material: PBMCs. CDR3 sequence reads: CASSSALIAGGTF. CDR3 coding DNA: TGTGCCAGCAGCTCCGCCCTAATAGCGGGAGGGACTTTT.